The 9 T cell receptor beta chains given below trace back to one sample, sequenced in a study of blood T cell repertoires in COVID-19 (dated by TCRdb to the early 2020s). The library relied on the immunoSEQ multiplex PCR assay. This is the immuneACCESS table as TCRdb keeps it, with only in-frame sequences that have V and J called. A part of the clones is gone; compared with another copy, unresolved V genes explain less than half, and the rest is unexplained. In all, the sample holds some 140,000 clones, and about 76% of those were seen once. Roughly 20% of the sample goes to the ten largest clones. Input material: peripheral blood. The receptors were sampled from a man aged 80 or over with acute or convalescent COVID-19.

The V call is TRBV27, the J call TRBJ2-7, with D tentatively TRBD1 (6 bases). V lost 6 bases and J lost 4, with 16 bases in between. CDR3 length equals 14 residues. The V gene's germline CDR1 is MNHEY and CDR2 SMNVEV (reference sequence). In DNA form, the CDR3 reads TGTGCCAGCAGCGGGACACGCGCGCGATACGAGCAGTACTTC. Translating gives CASSGTRARYEQYF.

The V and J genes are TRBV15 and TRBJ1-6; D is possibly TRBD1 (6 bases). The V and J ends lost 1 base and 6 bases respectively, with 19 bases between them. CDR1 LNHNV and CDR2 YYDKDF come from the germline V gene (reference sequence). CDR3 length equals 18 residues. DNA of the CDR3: TGTGCCACCAGCAGAGGTCTCCCTTCCAGGGGTCCTAATTCACCCCTCCACTTT. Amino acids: CATSRGLPSRGPNSPLHF.

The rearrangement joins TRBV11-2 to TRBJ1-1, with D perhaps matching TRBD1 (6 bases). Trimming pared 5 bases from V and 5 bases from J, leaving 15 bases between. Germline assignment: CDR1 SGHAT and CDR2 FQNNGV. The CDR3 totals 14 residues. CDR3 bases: TGTGCCAGCAGCGTTCAACAGGGTGGGACTGAAGCTTTCTTT. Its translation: CASSVQQGGTEAFF.

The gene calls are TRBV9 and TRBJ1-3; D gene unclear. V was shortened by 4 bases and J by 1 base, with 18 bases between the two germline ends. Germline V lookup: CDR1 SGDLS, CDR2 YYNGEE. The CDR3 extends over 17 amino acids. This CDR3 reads CASSPRGSGSSGNTIYF. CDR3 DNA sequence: TGTGCCAGCAGCCCCCGAGGTAGTGGGAGTTCTGGAAACACCATATATTTT.

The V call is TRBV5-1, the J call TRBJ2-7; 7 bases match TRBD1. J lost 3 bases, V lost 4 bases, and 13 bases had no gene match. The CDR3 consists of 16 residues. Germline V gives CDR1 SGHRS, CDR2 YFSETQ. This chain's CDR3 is CASSEVRQGPIYEQYF. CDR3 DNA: TGCGCCAGCAGCGAGGTTCGACAGGGACCCATCTACGAGCAGTACTTC.

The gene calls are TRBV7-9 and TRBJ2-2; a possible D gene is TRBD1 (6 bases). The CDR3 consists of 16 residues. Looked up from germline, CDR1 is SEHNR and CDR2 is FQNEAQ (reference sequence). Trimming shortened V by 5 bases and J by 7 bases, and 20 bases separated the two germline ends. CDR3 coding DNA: TGTGCCAGCAGCCCCCCAAAAGGGGGATCTGGCGGGGAGCTGTTTTTT. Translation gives CASSPPKGGSGGELFF.

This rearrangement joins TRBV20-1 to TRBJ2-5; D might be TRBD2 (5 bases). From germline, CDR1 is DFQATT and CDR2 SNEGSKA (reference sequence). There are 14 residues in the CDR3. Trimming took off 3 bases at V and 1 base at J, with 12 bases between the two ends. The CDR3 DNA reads TGCAGTGCTAGTGCAAGGGAGACCCAAGAGACCCAGTACTTC. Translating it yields CSASARETQETQYF.

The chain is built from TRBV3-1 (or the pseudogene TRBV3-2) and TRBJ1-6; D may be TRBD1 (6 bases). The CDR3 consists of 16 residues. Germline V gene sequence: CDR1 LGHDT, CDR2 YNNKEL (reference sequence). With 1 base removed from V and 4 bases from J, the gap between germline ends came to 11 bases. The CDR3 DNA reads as TGTGCCAGCAGCCAAGCAGGGGTAGGATATAATTCACCCCTCCACTTT. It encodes CASSQAGVGYNSPLHF.

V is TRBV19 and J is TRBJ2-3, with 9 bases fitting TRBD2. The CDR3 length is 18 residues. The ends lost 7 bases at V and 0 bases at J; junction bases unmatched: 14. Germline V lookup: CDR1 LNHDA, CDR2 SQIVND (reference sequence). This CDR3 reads CASKELAGAGLSTDTQYF. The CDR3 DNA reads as TGTGCCAGTAAAGAATTAGCGGGGGCAGGACTTAGCACAGATACGCAGTATTTT.